Following are 5 T cell receptor beta chains from one sample sequenced in a study of CD4+ T cells in melanoma. Only in-frame clones appear in the TCRdb table, and some are missing; sequencing was by immunoSEQ multiplex PCR. The data contain tens of thousands of clones, roughly 78% of them singletons. The receptors come from a human donor with melanoma.

This clone appeared a few times. This chain uses TRBV7-2 with TRBJ1-2; TRBD1 matches at 7 bases. J was trimmed by 7 bases and V by 1 base; bases with no gene match: 3. Looked up from germline, CDR1 is SGHTA and CDR2 is FQGNSA. The CDR3 is 13 residues long. The CDR3, as DNA: TGTGCCAGCAGCTTAGGCAGGGGGGTTGGCTACACCTTC. Translation: CASSLGRGVGYTF.

The rearrangement links TRBV30 to TRBJ1-6, with 7 bases matching TRBD1. Germline CDR1 reads GTSNPN; CDR2 reads SVGIG (reference sequence). V was clipped by 0 bases and J by 8 bases; unmatched bases: 7. The CDR3 is 15 amino acids. In nucleotides, the CDR3 is TGTGCCTGGAGTGTACAGCCGACAGGGCATTCACCCCTCCACTTT. Translated: CAWSVQPTGHSPLHF.

This clone appeared once. This chain uses TRBV5-6 with TRBJ1-5; D remains unclear. The CDR3 consists of 13 residues. Germline CDR1 is SGHDT and CDR2 is YYEEEE. Trimming cost V 4 bases and J 3 bases, with 8 bases left between them. DNA for the CDR3: TGTGCCAGCAGCGGCGGACCCAATCAGCCCCAGCATTTT. Translating it yields CASSGGPNQPQHF.

The DNA for the CDR3 is TGTGCCAGCTTACAACAGGCGGCCGGCACTGAAGCTTTCTTT. It translates to CASLQQAAGTEAFF. The V and J genes are TRBV18 and TRBJ1-1, with a possible D match to TRBD1 (5 bases). The CDR3 runs 14 residues. V dropped 7 bases and J dropped 4 bases, with 16 bases sitting between them. From germline, CDR1 is KGHSH and CDR2 LQKENI.

The chain links TRBV11-2 to TRBJ2-7, with D unclear. The CDR3 runs 11 residues. Germline-derived CDR1 and CDR2 are SGHAT and FQNNGV. The V gene lost 5 bases and the J gene lost 6 bases, with 8 bases spanning the gap. This chain's CDR3 is CASSSHFEQYF. In nucleotides, the CDR3 is TGTGCCAGCAGCAGTCACTTCGAGCAGTACTTC.